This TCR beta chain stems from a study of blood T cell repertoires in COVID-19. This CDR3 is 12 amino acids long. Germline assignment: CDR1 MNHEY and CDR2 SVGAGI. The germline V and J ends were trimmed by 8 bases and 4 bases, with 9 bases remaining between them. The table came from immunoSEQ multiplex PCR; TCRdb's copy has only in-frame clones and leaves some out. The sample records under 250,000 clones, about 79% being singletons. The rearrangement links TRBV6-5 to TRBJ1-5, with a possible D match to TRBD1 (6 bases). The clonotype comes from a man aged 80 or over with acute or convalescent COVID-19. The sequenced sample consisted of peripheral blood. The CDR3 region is CASWTVNQPQHF. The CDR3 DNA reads TGTGCCAGCTGGACAGTTAATCAGCCCCAGCATTTT.